The entry that follows covers one T cell receptor (beta chain) sequence. The data are from a study of blood T cell repertoires in COVID-19. Background on the study: COVID-19 samples from acute and convalescent phases originated in the United States, Italy and Spain. Sources were T cells, B-cell-depleted T cells, or PBMCs; the material itself was cDNA or gDNA.

Original handling: By means of reference gene primer amplification, nucleated cell counts were estimated. Sequencing used immunoSEQ multiplex PCR; TCRdb keeps in-frame clones, though not all of them. V and J calls and clone size are as listed in that table; D and trimming were resolved from the DNA. The table lists some 200,000 clones, roughly 84% of them singletons. V was clipped by 1 base and J by 1 base; unmatched bases: 7. The germline CDR1 and CDR2 sequences are SGHTA and FQGNSA. This CDR3 contains 18 residues. This receptor was obtained from a human donor in a cohort sampled during active COVID-19. The chain joins TRBV7-2 to TRBJ2-3; 11 nucleotides match TRBD2. The sequenced sample consisted of peripheral blood. The CDR3: CASSLGFSGRGGTDTQYF. The CDR3 nucleotides read TGTGCCAGCAGCTTAGGATTTAGCGGGAGGGGGGGCACAGATACGCAGTATTTT.